Listed below are T cell receptor beta chains from one sample, sequenced in a study of blood T cell repertoires in COVID-19. This table comes from immunoSEQ multiplex PCR, and its TCRdb copy is limited to in-frame clones, with some not included. The sample holds some 150,000 clones; just over 85% are singletons and the top ten take around 8.5%. The specimen was peripheral blood. These receptors all stem from a woman aged 60-70 years with acute or convalescent COVID-19. Each CDR3 is given with its conserved first and last residue. A D gene is named only where the DNA matches it firmly. Clone size appears in some rows only: once, few, many, or a class for an expanded clone.

NA	TRBV6-5	TRBJ2-3	TRBD1	TGTGCCAGCACCCGGGACAGGGGGCAAGATACGCAGTATTTT	CASTRDRGQDTQYF
NA	TRBV4-1	TRBJ1-3	NA	TGCGCCAGCAGCCAAGGAGGGCTCTCTCCTGGAAACACCATATATTTT	CASSQGGLSPGNTIYF
NA	TRBV14	TRBJ1-2	NA	TGTGCCAGCAGCCAACAGGGATGGTACGGCTACACCTTC	CASSQQGWYGYTF
NA	TRBV4-1	TRBJ2-7	TRBD1	TGCGCCAGCAGCCAACTTATGACAGGGGCAGGTAGCGAGCAGTACTTC	CASSQLMTGAGSEQYF
NA	TRBV29-1	TRBJ1-1	NA	TGCAGCGTTGAAGACGGGCCCGGGACACAAGCTTTCTTT	CSVEDGPGTQAFF
NA	TRBV4-3	TRBJ1-4	TRBD1	TGCGCCAGCAGCCAAGGCGGACAGGGGGCGAGGATAACTAATGAAAAACTGTTTTTT	CASSQGGQGARITNEKLFF
NA	TRBV9	TRBJ2-5	TRBD2	TGTGCCAGCAGCGTTACGGGAGGGGAAGAGACCCAGTACTTC	CASSVTGGEETQYF
NA	TRBV28	TRBJ1-6	TRBD1	TGTGCCAGCAGTCCGCCGGGACAGGGTAATTCACCCCTCCACTTT	CASSPPGQGNSPLHF
NA	TRBV19	TRBJ2-7	NA	TGTGCCAGTAGTTCACCGGGAGACCGCTACGAGCAGTACTTC	CASSSPGDRYEQYF
NA	TRBV7-2	TRBJ1-1	TRBD1	TGTGCCAGCAGCCGCAACCCAGGGGGCGGGACTGAAGCTTTCTTT	CASSRNPGGGTEAFF
NA	TRBV28	TRBJ2-4	TRBD1	TGTGCCAGCAGTTTACAGGGGGACGTCAAAAACATTCAGTACTTC	CASSLQGDVKNIQYF
NA	TRBV12-5	TRBJ2-2	TRBD1	TGTGCTAGTGGTTCGCCGCAGACAGGGAGATTTAAGTTGAACACCGGGGAGCTGTTTTTT	CASGSPQTGRFKLNTGELFF
once	TRBV11-3	TRBJ2-5	NA	TGTGCCAGCAGCTTAGGGGTGGCCTACCGGGAAGAGACCCAGTACTTC	CASSLGVAYREETQYF
NA	TRBV7-9	TRBJ2-1	NA	TGTGCCAGCAGCTTAGAAGACAGCTACAATGAGCAGTTCTTC	CASSLEDSYNEQFF
NA	TRBV6-2/TRBV6-3	TRBJ2-1	NA	TGTGCCAGCAGTTACGACCTAGTTCTAATCTACAATGAGCAGTTCTTC	CASSYDLVLIYNEQFF
NA	TRBV2	TRBJ2-7	NA	TGTGCCAGCAGAATCTACCAGGAAGGCGAGCAGTACTTC	CASRIYQEGEQYF
once	TRBV4-3	TRBJ1-2	NA	TGCGCCAGCAGCCTGGGACTGTCCGGGATGGGCTATGGCTACACCTTC	CASSLGLSGMGYGYTF
NA	TRBV5-1	TRBJ2-3	TRBD1	TGCGCCAGCAGCTCTTGGACAGGCCTTAGCACAGATACGCAGTATTTT	CASSSWTGLSTDTQYF
NA	TRBV7-8	TRBJ2-5	TRBD2	TGTGCCAGCAGCTACGCTAGATGGACTAGCGGCCCCGAGGTAGAGACCCAGTACTTC	CASSYARWTSGPEVETQYF
NA	TRBV21-1	TRBJ1-4	NA	TGTGCCAGCATCGAGGGACAGTCTAATGAAAAACTGTTTTTT	CASIEGQSNEKLFF
NA	TRBV28	TRBJ2-4	NA	TGTGCCAGCAGTTTTGTACGGGACTTAAACATTCAGTACTTC	CASSFVRDLNIQYF
once	TRBV2	TRBJ1-3	NA	TGTGCCAGCGGGGGGAGCCGGGGGAGTAACACCATATATTTT	CASGGSRGSNTIYF
NA	TRBV11-3	TRBJ2-7	NA	TGTGCCAGCAGCTTAGGTTCGGGCTACGAGCAGTACTTC	CASSLGSGYEQYF
NA	TRBV6-2/TRBV6-3	TRBJ2-5	NA	TGTGCCAGCAGTTTGACTAGTACGTCAGAGACCCAGTACTTC	CASSLTSTSETQYF
few	TRBV5-1	TRBJ1-5	TRBD1	TGCGCCAGCAGCTTGTCGGGACAGACCAATCAGCCCCAGCATTTT	CASSLSGQTNQPQHF
NA	TRBV28	TRBJ2-1	NA	TGTGCCAGCACCCTCCTGATCGGGGCCTACAATGAGCAGTTCTTC	CASTLLIGAYNEQFF
NA	TRBV27	TRBJ2-1	NA	TGTGCCAGCAGTTTTTTATGGGACTTACACAATGAGCAGTTCTTC	CASSFLWDLHNEQFF
NA	TRBV6-5	TRBJ2-2	NA	TGTGCCAGCCTCGGACAGCTATACACCGGAGAGCTGTTTTTT	CASLGQLYTGELFF
NA	TRBV27	TRBJ2-7	NA	TGTGCCAGCAGAACAGCGGCGACACTCTACGAGCAGTACTTC	CASRTAATLYEQYF
NA	TRBV7-9	TRBJ1-3	NA	TGTGCCAGCAGCTTAGGGGCGAGCTCTGGAAACACCATATATTTT	CASSLGASSGNTIYF
once	TRBV19	TRBJ2-6	NA	TGTGCCAGTAGAGAGCCCGGGTCTGGGGCCAACGTCCTGACTTTC	CASREPGSGANVLTF
NA	TRBV5-1	TRBJ2-2	NA	TGCGCCAGCAGCTTCAGACTTAACACCGGGGAGCTGTTTTTT	CASSFRLNTGELFF
NA	TRBV30	TRBJ2-7	NA	TGTGCCTGGAGTGTCCTCGGCCGGGACTCCTTCTACGAGCAGTACTTC	CAWSVLGRDSFYEQYF
NA	TRBV6-1	TRBJ2-7	NA	TGTGCCAGCAGTGACGCGGGGACAGTCTACGAGCAGTACTTC	CASSDAGTVYEQYF
NA	TRBV6-5	TRBJ1-2	TRBD1	TGTGCCAGCAACGGACTAGGACAGGGAACCTATGGCTACACCTTC	CASNGLGQGTYGYTF
once	TRBV7-2	TRBJ2-7	NA	TGTGCCAGCAGCTTAGACTATACGGCCGAGCAGTACTTC	CASSLDYTAEQYF
NA	TRBV24-1	TRBJ2-1	TRBD2	TGTGCCACCAGTCCGGGGGGGTTCTCCTACAATGAGCAGTTCTTC	CATSPGGFSYNEQFF
NA	TRBV5-1	TRBJ2-1	TRBD2	TGCGCCAGCAGCTTGGAATCTAGCGGAAATGAGCAGTTCTTC	CASSLESSGNEQFF
few	TRBV7-2	TRBJ1-3	NA	TGTGCCAGCAGCTTAGAAGGGGTAGGAAACACCATATATTTT	CASSLEGVGNTIYF
few	TRBV7-2	TRBJ1-6	NA	TGTGCCAGCAGCGCCCAGGGGTTTTATAATTCACCCCTCCACTTT	CASSAQGFYNSPLHF
many	TRBV10-3	TRBJ1-5	NA	TGTGCCATCAGTGACCCAGGGTGGCCGCCCCAGCATTTT	CAISDPGWPPQHF
once	TRBV28	TRBJ2-4	NA	TGTGCCAGCAGGGGGGGTAGCGCCAAAAACATTCAGTACTTC	CASRGGSAKNIQYF
NA	TRBV3-1/TRBV3-2	TRBJ2-5	NA	TGTGCCAGCAGCCAAGTCCGCGGGGAGACCCAGTACTTC	CASSQVRGETQYF
NA	TRBV12-3/TRBV12-4	TRBJ2-4	TRBD1	TGTGCCAGCAGTCCCGGACAGGGAAACATTCAGTACTTC	CASSPGQGNIQYF
NA	TRBV7-2	TRBJ1-2	NA	TGTGCCAGCAGCCCAGCGGGACCGCAAAACTATGGCTACACCTTC	CASSPAGPQNYGYTF
NA	TRBV7-3	TRBJ1-2	TRBD1	TGTGCCAGCAGCCTGGACAGGGGCCCCTATGGCTACACCTTC	CASSLDRGPYGYTF
NA	TRBV6-2/TRBV6-3	TRBJ2-2	TRBD1	TGTGCCAGCAACCCACAGGGGGCTGGAACCGGGGAGCTGTTTTTT	CASNPQGAGTGELFF